A selection of T cell receptor beta chains follows, all from one sample in a study of blood T cell repertoires in COVID-19. Method: immunoSEQ multiplex PCR; TCRdb's copy keeps in-frame clones and lacks some. The data hold 350,000 to 400,000 clones, with less than 90% observed a single time. Specimen: PBMCs or T cells enriched from blood (not recorded which). The receptors originated from a woman under 40 who had recovered from COVID-19. CDR3s include the opening cysteine and the closing phenylalanine or tryptophan.

cdr3_aa v_call
CASSWTGNTDTQYF TRBV10-2
CASSVVNLRVF TRBV9
CASSPGTDTYEQYF TRBV5-1
CAATTGNYGYTF TRBV12-3/TRBV12-4
CASSSSGGAQETQYF TRBV7-3
CATSDRRGIGEQYF TRBV24-1
CASSPPGTWNEKLFF TRBV14
CSVGGAGELFF TRBV29-1
CASSTRTGREKLFF TRBV19
CASSAGTSGGNEQFF TRBV9
CASSPDSTNYGYTF TRBV19
CASIRGGGHWSYEQYF TRBV4-1
CASRRQATDNSPLHF TRBV2
CASRSGQIFYGYTF TRBV27
CASSPTGLDTGELFF TRBV18
CASSLAGQGSGNTIYF TRBV7-9
CASSLTVEAFF TRBV2
CASSLVRGQGPGNTIYF TRBV11-2
CASRTGQGALDEQFF TRBV25-1
CASRNPGQSYEQYF TRBV5-5
CASSTTTTGEGAFF TRBV10-1
CASSLDEDQPQHF TRBV7-9